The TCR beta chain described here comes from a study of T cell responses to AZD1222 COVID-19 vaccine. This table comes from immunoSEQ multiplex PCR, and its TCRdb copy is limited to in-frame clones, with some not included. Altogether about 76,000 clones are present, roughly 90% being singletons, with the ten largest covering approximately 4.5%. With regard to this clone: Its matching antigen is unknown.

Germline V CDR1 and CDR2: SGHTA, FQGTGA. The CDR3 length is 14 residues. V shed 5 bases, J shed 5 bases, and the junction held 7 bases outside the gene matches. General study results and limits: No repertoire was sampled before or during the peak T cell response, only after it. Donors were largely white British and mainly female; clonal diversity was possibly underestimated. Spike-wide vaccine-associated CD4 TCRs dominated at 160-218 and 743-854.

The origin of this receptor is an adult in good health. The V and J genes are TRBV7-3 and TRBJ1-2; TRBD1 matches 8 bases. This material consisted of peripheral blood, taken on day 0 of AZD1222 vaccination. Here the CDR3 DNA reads TGTGCCAGCAGCCAAGGACAGGGCCAATATGGCTACACCTTC. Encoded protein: CASSQGQGQYGYTF.